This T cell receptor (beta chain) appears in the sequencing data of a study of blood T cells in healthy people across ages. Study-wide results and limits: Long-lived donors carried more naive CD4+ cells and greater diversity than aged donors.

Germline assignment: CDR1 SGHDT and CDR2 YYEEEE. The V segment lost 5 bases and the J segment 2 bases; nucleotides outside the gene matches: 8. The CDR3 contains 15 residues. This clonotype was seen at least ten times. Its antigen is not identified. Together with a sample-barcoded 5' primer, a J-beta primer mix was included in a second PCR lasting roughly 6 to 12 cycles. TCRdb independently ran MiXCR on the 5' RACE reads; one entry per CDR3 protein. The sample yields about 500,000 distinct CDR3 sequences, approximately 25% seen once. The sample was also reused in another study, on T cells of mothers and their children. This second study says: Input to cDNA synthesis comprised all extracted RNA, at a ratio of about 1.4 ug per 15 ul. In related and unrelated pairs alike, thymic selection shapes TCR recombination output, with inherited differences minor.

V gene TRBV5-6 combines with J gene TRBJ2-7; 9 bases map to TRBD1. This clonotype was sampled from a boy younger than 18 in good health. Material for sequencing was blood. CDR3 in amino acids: CASRPGTGRPYEQYF. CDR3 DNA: TGTGCCAGCAGACCCGGGACAGGGAGACCCTACGAGCAGTACTTC.